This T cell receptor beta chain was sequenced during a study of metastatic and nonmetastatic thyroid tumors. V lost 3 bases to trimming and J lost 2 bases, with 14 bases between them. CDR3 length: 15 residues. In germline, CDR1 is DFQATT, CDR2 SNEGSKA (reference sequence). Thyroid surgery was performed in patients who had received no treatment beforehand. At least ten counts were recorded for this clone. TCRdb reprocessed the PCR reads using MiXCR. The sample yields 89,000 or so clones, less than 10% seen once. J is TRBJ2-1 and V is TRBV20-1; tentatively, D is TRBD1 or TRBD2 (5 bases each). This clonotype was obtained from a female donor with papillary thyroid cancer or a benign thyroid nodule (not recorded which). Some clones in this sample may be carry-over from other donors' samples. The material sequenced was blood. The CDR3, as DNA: TGCAGTGCTAGCGGTCCTGGGGACGCCTACAATGAGCAGTTCTTC. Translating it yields CSASGPGDAYNEQFF.